A single sample is the source of the 27 T cell receptor beta chains below, sequenced in a study of cytomegalovirus exposure and HLA in healthy donors. The PCR used 60 Vbeta and 13 Jbeta primers. Data came from immunoSEQ multiplex PCR; TCRdb stores just in-frame clones and leaves some out. The repertoire holds approximately 140,000 clones, with about three quarters as singletons. Sequencing used PBMCs. Source of these receptors: a male donor in good health and CMV-seropositive.

This clone was picked up a small number of times. The V gene is TRBV29-1, the J gene TRBJ2-7; perhaps TRBD1 as D (5 bases). The CDR3 is 12 residues long. The V end lost 5 bases, the J end lost 3 bases, and 11 bases lay between the germline ends. Germline V lookup: CDR1 SQVTM, CDR2 ANQGSEA. CDR3 sequence reads: CSVRQRNYEQYF. Written as DNA, the CDR3 is TGCAGCGTTAGACAGAGGAACTACGAGCAGTACTTC.

The chain joins TRBV7-9 to TRBJ1-1; perhaps TRBD1 as D (6 bases). Germline V gives CDR1 SEHNR, CDR2 FQNEAQ (reference sequence). Trimming pared 2 bases from V and 6 bases from J, leaving 13 bases between. This CDR3 is built from 14 residues. The CDR3 nucleotides are TGTGCCAGCAGCTTACGGGGGGCGGGAGCTGAAGCTTTCTTT. Protein sequence: CASSLRGAGAEAFF.

This clone turned up a few times. CDR3 in amino acids: CASSLSGGAQYF. CDR3 coding DNA: TGTGCCAGCAGTTTATCGGGGGGAGCGCAGTATTTT. The chain uses TRBV28 and TRBJ2-3, with 7 bases that match TRBD2. The CDR3 is made up of 12 amino acids. The junction had 2 bases not matched to a gene; V was cut back by 1 base and J by 10 bases. CDR1 is MDHEN, CDR2 SYDVKM, per germline. Combining the CDR3 with reference TRBV28 and TRBJ2-3 gives the whole variable domain DVKVTQSSRYLVKRTGEKVFLECVQDMDHENMFWYRQDPGLGLRLIYFSYDVKMKEKGDIPEGYSVSREKKERFSLILESASTNQTSMYLCASSLSGGAQYFGPGTRLTVL.

The rearrangement uses TRBV7-2 and TRBJ2-7; 7 bases map to TRBD1. The CDR3 is made up of 16 amino acids. J gave up 0 bases and V 2 bases, and 7 bases lay outside the gene matches. Germline CDR1 reads SGHTA; CDR2 reads FQGNSA. CDR3 amino acids: CASSLLDRESSYEQYF. The DNA of the CDR3 is TGTGCCAGCAGCTTACTCGACAGGGAGAGCTCCTACGAGCAGTACTTC.

The V call is TRBV5-1, the J call TRBJ1-1; no clear D gene. V dropped 5 bases and J dropped 1 base, with 12 bases sitting between them. CDR3 size: 14 residues. Germline V lookup: CDR1 SGHRS, CDR2 YFSETQ. The CDR3 coding sequence is TGCGCCAGCAGGGAGCCCTTGCGGAACACTGAAGCTTTCTTT. Translated, it gives CASREPLRNTEAFF. Full variable domain (missing parts from reference TRBV5-1 and TRBJ1-1): KAGVTQTPRYLIKTRGQQVTLSCSPISGHRSVSWYQQTPGQGLQFLFEYFSETQRNKGNFPGRFSGRQFSNSRSEMNVSTLELGDSALYLCASREPLRNTEAFFGQGTRLTVV.

The rearrangement links TRBV5-3 to TRBJ2-2; 10 bases match TRBD2. TRBV5-3 has ORF status, its function being uncertain. The CDR3 is 20 amino acids. Losses at the gene ends were 2 bases for V and 3 bases for J; bases not matched to a gene: 16. The CDR3 is CARSFSGVTRLAGHTGELFF. In DNA form, the CDR3 reads TGTGCCAGAAGCTTTTCTGGTGTGACGAGACTAGCGGGCCACACCGGGGAGCTGTTTTTT.

The rearrangement links TRBV5-1 to TRBJ2-1; 10 bases line up with TRBD1. This CDR3 has 14 amino acids. Unmatched junction bases numbered 3, after V lost 2 bases and J lost 7 bases. Germline assignment: CDR1 SGHRS and CDR2 YFSETQ. CDR3 amino acids: CASSFGTGVNEQFF. The CDR3 region has the DNA TGCGCCAGCAGCTTCGGGACAGGGGTGAATGAGCAGTTCTTC.

The V call is TRBV14, the J call TRBJ2-7, with TRBD1 matching over 10 bases. In germline, CDR1 is SGHDN, CDR2 FVKESK. The CDR3 has 17 amino acids. Losses at the gene ends were 1 base for V and 3 bases for J; bases not matched to a gene: 9. CDR3 in amino acids: CASSQAPGTGANYEQYF. CDR3 bases: TGTGCCAGCAGCCAAGCCCCCGGGACAGGGGCGAACTACGAGCAGTACTTC.

This chain uses TRBV6-1 with TRBJ2-2; 9 bases fit TRBD1. Per germline, CDR1 MNHNS and CDR2 SASEGT. This CDR3 is 16 amino acids long. Trimming took 4 bases from V and 6 from J; bases not matched to a gene: 9. CDR3 in DNA: TGTGCCAGCAGTGGACAGGGGGGAACACTAGCCGGGGAGCTGTTTTTT. Protein sequence: CASSGQGGTLAGELFF.

The rearrangement uses TRBV10-3 and TRBJ1-3, with a possible D match to TRBD1 (6 bases). The CDR3 is 12 residues long. Trimming pared 10 bases from V and 5 bases from J, leaving 12 bases between. Looked up from germline, CDR1 is ENHRY and CDR2 is SYGVKD. The CDR3 reads CATRTARNTIYF. The CDR3 region has the DNA TGTGCCACTCGGACAGCCCGAAACACCATATATTTT.

J is TRBJ2-7 and V is TRBV6-1; D unresolved. The CDR3 extends over 14 amino acids. Germline V gene data show CDR1 as MNHNS and CDR2 as SASEGT. V lost 3 bases and J 2 bases, leaving 11 bases between the germline ends. The CDR3 sequence: CASSDPQGAYEQYF. The CDR3 nucleotides read TGTGCCAGCAGTGACCCCCAAGGAGCCTACGAGCAGTACTTC.

The chain carries TRBV29-1 and TRBJ2-7, with D possibly matching TRBD1 (6 bases). Germline values: CDR1 SQVTM, CDR2 ANQGSEA. The CDR3 runs to 14 residues. V lost 6 bases, J lost 0 bases, and 15 bases lay in between. This chain's CDR3 is CSVAVAGDSYEQYF. The CDR3 nucleotides are TGCAGCGTGGCCGTGGCAGGGGACTCCTACGAGCAGTACTTC.

The rearrangement links TRBV7-9 to TRBJ2-7, with a tentative D call TRBD2 (6 bases). Trimming cost V 6 bases and J 0 bases, with 21 bases left between them. Germline CDR1 reads SEHNR; CDR2 reads FQNEAQ (reference sequence). The CDR3 is made up of 17 amino acids. Written as DNA, the CDR3 is TGTGCCAGCAGTGTCGCGCGGCTAGATAGCGGCTCCTACGAGCAGTACTTC. Amino acids: CASSVARLDSGSYEQYF. The whole variable domain, remainder taken from reference TRBV7-9 and TRBJ2-7, is DTGVSQNPRHKITKRGQNVTFRCDPISEHNRLYWYRQTLGQGPEFLTYFQNEAQLEKSRLLSDRFSAERPKGSFSTLEIQRTEQGDSAMYLCASSVARLDSGSYEQYFGPGTRLTVT.

The V and J genes are TRBV4-3 and TRBJ2-5; 9 bases fit TRBD2. There are 19 residues in the CDR3. V lost 0 bases and J lost 5; bases outside the gene matches: 16. Per germline, CDR1 LGHNA and CDR2 YSLEER. CDR3 residues: CASSQDTGRVAGADETQYF. DNA for the CDR3: TGCGCCAGCAGCCAAGATACGGGGCGGGTAGCGGGAGCGGATGAGACCCAGTACTTC.

Turning to this clone: Compared with germline, one end of the junction differs, possibly owing to a read error. The V gene is TRBV7-9, the J gene TRBJ2-5; 11 bases match TRBD2. The CDR3 is 16 amino acids. Germline assignment: CDR1 SEHNR and CDR2 FQNEAQ (reference sequence). The CDR3 DNA sequence: TGTTCCAGCAGCGGCACACTAGCGGGAGTTAGAGAGACCCAGTACTTC. It translates to CSSSGTLAGVRETQYF.

This clone appeared a few times. The V call is TRBV29-1, the J call TRBJ2-7; 9 bases are shared with TRBD2. CDR3 length: 15 amino acids. With 6 bases clipped from V and 3 bases from J, the junction kept 12 bases outside the gene matches. Germline V lookup: CDR1 SQVTM, CDR2 ANQGSEA. CDR3 sequence (DNA): TGCAGCGTCGTCCCACAAGCGGGAGGAGGCTACGAGCAGTACTTC. It specifies CSVVPQAGGGYEQYF.

The rearrangement joins TRBV6-6 to TRBJ1-1; D not resolved. Per germline, CDR1 MNHNY and CDR2 SVGAGI (reference sequence). Trimming took off 2 bases at V and 4 bases at J, with 5 bases between the two ends. CDR3 length: 12 residues. The chain's CDR3 is CASSYGSTEAFF. CDR3 DNA: TGTGCCAGCAGTTACGGGAGCACTGAAGCTTTCTTT.

The V call is TRBV10-3, the J call TRBJ2-2; 11 bases are shared with TRBD2. V dropped 8 bases and J dropped 2; count of bases not matched to a gene: 10. CDR3 length equals 17 residues. The V gene's germline CDR1 is ENHRY and CDR2 SYGVKD. CDR3 sequence (DNA): TGTGCCATCGGTACTAGCGGGGGCCTTACAAACACCGGGGAGCTGTTTTTT. Its translation: CAIGTSGGLTNTGELFF.

This chain uses TRBV12-1 with TRBJ2-3; TRBD2, the table's D call, was not compared with the DNA. TRBV12-1 is deemed a pseudogene. The CDR3 runs 16 residues. The CDR3 region is CASSFYRTSGRRTQYF. In nucleotides, the CDR3 is TGTGCCAGCAGCTTTTACCGGACTAGCGGGAGGCGTACGCAGTATTTT.

The chain uses TRBV6-6 and TRBJ1-1; weak D call: TRBD1 (6 bases). Germline loops: CDR1 MNHNY, CDR2 SVGAGI (reference sequence). V was shortened by 7 bases and J by 1 base, with 19 bases between the two germline ends. This CDR3 contains 16 residues. CDR3 protein: CASKTWGGQGNTEAFF. The CDR3 bases are TGTGCCAGCAAAACCTGGGGGGGGCAGGGGAACACTGAAGCTTTCTTT.

This chain joins TRBV5-1 and TRBJ1-5, with 8 bases aligning to TRBD1. The V gene end was trimmed by 4 bases and the J gene end by 4 bases; junction bases not matched to a gene: 4. Per the germline V gene, CDR1 is SGHRS and CDR2 is YFSETQ. The length of the CDR3 is 14 residues. CDR3 in DNA: TGCGCCAGCAGCATGGGACAGGAGAATCAGCCCCAGCATTTT. Its translation: CASSMGQENQPQHF.

The chain couples TRBV18 to TRBJ2-7; the D gene is possibly TRBD1 (6 bases). Trimming took off 5 bases at V and 1 base at J, with 9 bases between the two ends. Germline CDR1 is KGHSH and CDR2 is LQKENI. CDR3 size: 13 residues. In DNA form, the CDR3 reads TGTGCCAGCTCAAGCGACAGGTCCTACGAGCAGTACTTC. Its translation is CASSSDRSYEQYF.

V and J are TRBV5-1 and TRBJ1-1; TRBD1 matches 7 bases. Germline loops: CDR1 SGHRS, CDR2 YFSETQ. The CDR3 loop spans 14 amino acids. V lost 1 base, J lost 3 bases, and 3 bases stayed unmatched. CDR3 loop: CASSLSGQDTEAFF. Here the CDR3 DNA reads TGCGCCAGCAGCTTGTCAGGACAGGACACTGAAGCTTTCTTT.

The chain links TRBV4-1 to TRBJ2-4; the match to TRBD1 covers 9 bases. J was trimmed by 5 bases and V by 5 bases; bases with no gene match: 4. In germline, CDR1 is MGHRA, CDR2 YSYEKL. The CDR3 extends over 14 amino acids. The CDR3 region is CASSFDRGENIQYF. CDR3 coding DNA: TGCGCCAGCAGCTTCGACAGGGGGGAAAACATTCAGTACTTC.

The chain is built from TRBV4-1 and TRBJ1-5; 7 bases align to TRBD1. Unmatched junction bases numbered 2, after V lost 5 bases and J lost 1 base. Germline CDR1 reads MGHRA; CDR2 reads YSYEKL. This CDR3 comprises 14 residues. CDR3 nucleotides: TGCGCCAGCAGCAAACAGGGGAGCAATCAGCCCCAGCATTTT. Encoded protein: CASSKQGSNQPQHF.

The chain combines TRBV7-3 with TRBJ2-7; 8 bases line up with TRBD1. This CDR3 spans 15 amino acids. Germline V gene data show CDR1 as SGHTA and CDR2 as FQGTGA. V was pared by 1 base and J by 3 bases, with 5 bases of the junction left unmatched. CDR3 sequence: CASSLMAGGSYEQYF. The CDR3 DNA reads TGTGCCAGCAGCTTAATGGCAGGGGGCAGCTACGAGCAGTACTTC. Supplemented by reference TRBV7-3 and TRBJ2-7, the full variable domain reads GAGVSQTPSNKVTEKGKYVELRCDPISGHTALYWYRQSLGQGPEFLIYFQGTGAADDSGLPNDRFFAVRPEGSVSTLKIQRTERGDSAVYLCASSLMAGGSYEQYFGPGTRLTVT.

The CDR3 loop reads CASSLTSGTYEQYF. CDR3 nucleotide sequence: TGTGCCAGCAGCTTGACTAGCGGGACCTACGAGCAGTACTTC. This chain connects TRBV11-2 to TRBJ2-7; 11 bases agree with TRBD2. This CDR3 comprises 14 residues. Germline V lookup: CDR1 SGHAT, CDR2 FQNNGV. The V gene end was trimmed by 3 bases and the J gene end by 2 bases; junction bases not matched to a gene: 0.